The source of this TCR beta chain is a study of T-cell reconstitution after alpha-beta-depleted transplantation in children (dated by TCRdb to the mid-2010s). With regard to the full study: Using TCR repertoire profiling, the study quantitatively followed how T-cell immune reconstitution unfolded in children after TCRalphabeta/CD19-depleted allogeneic hematopoietic cell transplantation. General conclusions and limits of the study: The apparently early recovery of alphabetaT-cell counts about two months after transplant reportedly depended on only several hundred rapidly expanded clones that came from non-depleted graft cells. The high TCRbeta diversity at day 60 in some patients was ascribed to recipient T cells and intrathymic progenitors that had survived conditioning. The frequencies of hyperexpanded clones fell over the following months, and after one year, T-cell counts and TCRbeta diversity were mostly attributed to newly produced T cells.

V gives up 1 base and J gives up 6 bases, and the segment between their germline ends measures 11 bases. The CDR3 measures 13 amino acids from cysteine to phenylalanine. The DNA shown is the 39-base CDR3, in frame from base 1. Reading the germline V gene (reference sequence) gives CDR1 SGHNT and CDR2 YYREEE. This specimen's treatment or condition label, interpreted: allogeneic hematopoietic cell transplantation with graft depleted of TCRalphabeta T cells and CD19 B cells. Transplant recipients were children who received TCRalphabeta/CD19-depleted allogeneic hematopoietic cell grafts. This clonotype was seen repeatedly, ten times or more. The antigen it recognizes is unknown. Base qualities are not at hand, and no much larger clone is one base apart. Libraries were built with PCR. TCRdb lists the instrument as Illumina HiSeq 2500. TCR library preparation used molecular barcoding, with unique molecular identifiers applied to normalize quantification of the TCRbeta repertoire. TCRdb reprocessed the public reads (quality trimming at Q25 with fastp, clone calling with MiXCR) and kept in-frame beta chains. For every CDR3 protein sequence, its rows merge into one entry that carries the most common genes and DNA. Counted in this sample were around 240,000 distinct CDR3 sequences; 7.5% to 9.5% of them appeared once. The top ten constitute less than 8% of the sample.

The sequence was collected from a male patient younger than 18 who had a stem cell transplant for acute lymphoblastic leukemia, so the T cells may come from the graft donor. The specimen comprised PBMCs, mostly from graft donor cells, sampled 180 days after TCRalphabeta/CD19-depleted stem cell transplant. The V gene is TRBV5-4 and the J gene is TRBJ2-7; the D gene is not confidently resolved. CDR3 reads: CASSLWLGSEQYF. Here is the DNA: TGTGCCAGCAGCTTGTGGTTGGGAAGCGAGCAGTACTTC.